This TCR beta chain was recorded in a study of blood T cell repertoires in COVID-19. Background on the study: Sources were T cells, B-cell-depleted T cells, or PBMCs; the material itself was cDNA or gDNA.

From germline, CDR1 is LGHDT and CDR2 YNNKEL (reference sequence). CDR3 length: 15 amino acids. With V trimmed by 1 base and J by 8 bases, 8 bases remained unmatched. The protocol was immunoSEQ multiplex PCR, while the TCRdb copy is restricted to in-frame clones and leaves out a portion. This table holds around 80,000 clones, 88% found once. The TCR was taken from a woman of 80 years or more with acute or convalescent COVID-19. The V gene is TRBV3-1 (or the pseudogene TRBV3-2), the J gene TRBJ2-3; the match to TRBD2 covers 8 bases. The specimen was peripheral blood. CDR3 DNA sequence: TGTGCCAGCAGCCAAGCGGGACTAGTATCCGCTACGCAGTATTTT. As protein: CASSQAGLVSATQYF.